This TCR beta chain originates from a study of PD-1 blockade in classical Hodgkin lymphoma. The time point here: newly diagnosed, previously untreated cHL patient sample. A comparison was provided by newly diagnosed, untreated classical Hodgkin lymphoma PBMCs. A word on this clone: The antigen remains undetermined.

Study-wide findings and caveats: The authors have not defined what causes the repertoire differences, possibly disease activity or prior therapy. Baseline TCR diversity was reportedly lower in newly diagnosed patients than healthy donors.

Repertoires were generated with immunoSEQ multiplex PCR, while TCRdb's copy carries only in-frame clones and drops some. The sample yields tens of thousands of clones, approximately 91% seen once. V shed 0 bases and J 2 bases; nucleotides not matched to a gene: 3. CDR3 length: 16 amino acids. Germline CDR1 and CDR2: SGHKS and YYEKEE (reference sequence). The material sequenced was peripheral blood mononuclear cells (PBMCs). The chain links TRBV5-5 to TRBJ2-1; 9 bases are a match to TRBD2. This TCR derives from a human donor with classical Hodgkin lymphoma. CDR3 sequence: CASSLGLAGPYNEQFF. CDR3 DNA sequence: TGTGCCAGCAGCTTGGGGCTAGCGGGGCCCTACAATGAGCAGTTCTTC.